The rows below give T cell receptor beta chains drawn from one sample of a study of T cell repertoires in aging, cancer and after chemotherapy. TCRdb re-derived calls from the multiplex PCR reads in MiXCR, one entry per CDR3 protein. The table has around 4,900 distinct CDR3 sequences, 64% seen once. The sequencing sample was made of blood. Source of these receptors: a human donor with a solid tumor. The CDR3 runs from the conserved cysteine through the conserved F or W. The D gene is left open where the match is weak. Some rows have no size entry. The others give once, few or many, or a class for an expanded clone.

size: few
V: TRBV6-1
J: TRBJ2-1
D: TRBD1
CDR3: CASSSRDRGRPYNEQFF
DNA: TGTGCCAGCAGTAGCCGGGACAGGGGTAGGCCCTACAATGAGCAGTTCTTC

size: NA
V: TRBV7-2
J: TRBJ2-5
D: TRBD1
CDR3: CASRDRGRETQYF
DNA: TGTGCCAGCCGGGACAGGGGGCGGGAGACCCAGTACTTC

size: NA
V: TRBV6-5
J: TRBJ2-3
D: NA
CDR3: CASSEYGNTDTQYF
DNA: TGTGCCAGCAGTGAATACGGCAACACAGATACGCAGTATTTT

size: NA
V: TRBV12-3/TRBV12-4
J: TRBJ1-6
D: TRBD1
CDR3: CASSFTGGNSPLHF
DNA: TGTGCCAGCAGCTTTACAGGGGGTAATTCACCCCTCCACTTT

size: NA
V: TRBV28
J: TRBJ2-7
D: NA
CDR3: CASTPIIGGYEQYF
DNA: TGTGCCAGCACCCCGATTATTGGGGGCTACGAGCAGTACTTC

size: NA
V: TRBV12-3/TRBV12-4
J: TRBJ1-1
D: NA
CDR3: CASSLPPARVFF
DNA: TGTGCCAGCAGCTTACCTCCCGCCCGGGTTTTCTTT

size: few
V: TRBV12-3/TRBV12-4
J: TRBJ1-1
D: NA
CDR3: CASSSQGSRGTEAFF
DNA: TGTGCCAGCAGTTCACAGGGAAGTAGGGGCACTGAAGCTTTCTTT

size: NA
V: TRBV5-6
J: TRBJ1-3
D: NA
CDR3: CASSLLGGVSGNTIYF
DNA: TGTGCCAGCAGCTTGCTTGGAGGGGTCTCAGGAAACACCATATATTTT

size: NA
V: TRBV29-1
J: TRBJ1-1
D: TRBD1
CDR3: CSVAQAAGGTEAFF
DNA: TGCAGCGTTGCTCAGGCCGCAGGGGGCACTGAAGCTTTCTTT

size: NA
V: TRBV7-9
J: TRBJ1-6
D: NA
CDR3: CASSTGSYNSPLHF
DNA: TGTGCCAGCAGCACTGGAAGTTATAATTCACCCCTCCACTTT

size: once
V: TRBV19
J: TRBJ1-5
D: NA
CDR3: CASSPRSRGPSIGAQHF
DNA: TGTGCCAGTAGCCCCCGCTCGCGGGGGCCATCCATCGGGGCCCAGCATTTT

size: NA
V: TRBV18
J: TRBJ2-1
D: TRBD1
CDR3: CASSPGTVDNEQFF
DNA: TGTGCCAGCTCACCCGGGACAGTAGACAATGAGCAGTTCTTC

size: few
V: TRBV13
J: TRBJ1-2
D: TRBD1
CDR3: CASSSHTLQGNYGYTF
DNA: TGTGCCAGCAGCTCCCACACCTTACAGGGGAACTATGGCTACACCTTC

size: NA
V: TRBV5-4
J: TRBJ1-2
D: NA
CDR3: CASSLDRQLYYGYTF
DNA: TGTGCCAGCAGCTTGGACCGACAGTTGTACTATGGCTACACCTTC

size: NA
V: TRBV27
J: TRBJ1-2
D: TRBD1
CDR3: CASRHGTGGAGSGYTF
DNA: TGTGCCAGCAGACACGGGACAGGGGGCGCGGGTAGCGGCTACACCTTC

size: NA
V: TRBV5-1
J: TRBJ2-5
D: NA
CDR3: CASSSAETQYF
DNA: TGCGCCAGCAGCTCGGCGGAGACCCAGTACTTC